These T cell receptor beta chains were read from a single sample in a study of blood T cell repertoires in COVID-19. TCRdb keeps only in-frame clones here, not all; method: immunoSEQ multiplex PCR. The table has approximately 250,000 clones, 70% to 90% seen once. The source material was PBMCs or T cells enriched from blood (not recorded which). The receptor source for this set is a woman aged 55 to 70 in a cohort exposed to, infected with or recovered from COVID-19 (not recorded which). Each CDR3 is given with its conserved first and last residue.

j_call v_call cdr3_aa
TRBJ2-2 TRBV2 CASNPRLAGAGELFF
TRBJ2-7 TRBV24-1 CATSAGRGYEQYF
TRBJ2-1 TRBV4-2 CASSQGVAGTSTHEQFF
TRBJ2-1 TRBV3-1/TRBV3-2 CASAADDNEQFF
TRBJ2-7 TRBV28 CASKFEGTGTYEQYF
TRBJ2-3 TRBV3-1/TRBV3-2 CASSQDLFGGPDTQYF
TRBJ2-2 TRBV5-1 CASSADRRETGELFF
TRBJ1-1 TRBV11-2 CASSPGTGGTEAFF
TRBJ2-5 TRBV30 CAWSVNNQETQYF
TRBJ2-1 TRBV2 CASRNTGVNEQFF
TRBJ1-5 TRBV27 CASSLTVGNQPQHF
TRBJ2-1 TRBV7-2 CASSLITSEQFF
TRBJ2-7 TRBV10-3 CAISEGTGENEQYF
TRBJ2-7 TRBV28 CASSLAGTGSHEQYF
TRBJ2-1 TRBV3-1/TRBV3-2 CASSQGTSGTEQFF
TRBJ1-1 TRBV28 CASTLRAGTEAFF
TRBJ1-5 TRBV18 CASSPLPHDRINQPQHF
TRBJ2-7 TRBV7-2 CASSSFTTYEQYF
TRBJ2-2 TRBV11-2 CASSFQVPGQNTGELFF
TRBJ1-3 TRBV6-5 CASSYSIPGSGNTIYF
TRBJ1-1 TRBV2 CASSLLTGYTEAFF
TRBJ2-1 TRBV15 CATSRGSGLAGAHNEQFF
TRBJ1-1 TRBV12-3/TRBV12-4 CASSFFKEGEAFF
TRBJ1-3 TRBV4-2 CASSHRPPGQFFGNTIYF
TRBJ1-1 TRBV6-1 CASSDQRRGTEAFF
TRBJ1-2 TRBV20-1 CSASPPGFYGYTF
TRBJ2-1 TRBV7-6 CASSLGDKGHNEQFF
TRBJ1-1 TRBV7-2 CASSLDRLEAFF
TRBJ1-4 TRBV18 CASSPQGTATNEKLFF
TRBJ2-2 TRBV5-1 CASSSPGLAGGNTGELFF
TRBJ2-1 TRBV4-2 CASSGTSGSNEQFF
TRBJ1-2 TRBV25-1 CASSESYRGQGGYTF
TRBJ2-5 TRBV11-2 CASSLPTGGLQETQYF
TRBJ2-3 TRBV30 CAWSIGGLRTDTQYF
TRBJ2-7 TRBV6-6 CASSDPGTGSYEQYF
TRBJ1-5 TRBV23-1 CASSQAYRGQGRSNQPQHF
TRBJ2-5 TRBV16 CASSHLQGTETQYF
TRBJ1-5 TRBV30 CAWRSQGGQPQHF
TRBJ2-1 TRBV4-1 CASSPEGPQGRPYNEQFF
TRBJ1-1 TRBV25-1 CASSESRTGKSEAFF
TRBJ1-1 TRBV9 CASSVDGNRMAEAFF
TRBJ1-4 TRBV15 CATSRDGAQGNEKLFF
TRBJ1-5 TRBV19 CASSLTGASQPQHF
TRBJ1-5 TRBV9 CASSVGDTNQPQHF
TRBJ2-1 TRBV5-1 CASRVGQGANEQFF
TRBJ1-3 TRBV6-5 CASRLQGAGDTIYF
TRBJ2-2 TRBV2 CASNLAGGTGELFF